Presented here are 19 T cell receptor beta chains from one specimen sequenced in a study of read filtering for tumor transcriptome and immune sequencing. This library used roughly 400 ng RNA and molecular barcoded adaptors spanning alpha/delta and beta/gamma chains. TCRdb re-called the reads through MiXCR, storing one row per CDR3 protein. The data show about 130,000 distinct CDR3 sequences, 13% seen once. Sample: a population of CD138-negative cells sorted from bone marrow. The receptors originated from a donor at least 40 years old with multiple myeloma.

The chain uses TRBV5-1 and TRBJ2-3, with TRBD2 matching 12 bases. The junction had 10 bases not matched to a gene; V was cut back by 6 bases and J by 5 bases. Germline V gene data show CDR1 as SGHRS and CDR2 as YFSETQ. CDR3 length equals 16 residues. In nucleotides, the CDR3 is TGCGCCAGCACCCGGACTAGCGGGGCTACGGTAGATACGCAGTATTTT. Encoded protein: CASTRTSGATVDTQYF.

The table lists this clonotype with many counts. The chain couples TRBV10-1 to TRBJ2-6; a weak D match, TRBD1 (5 bases). Germline values: CDR1 WNHNN, CDR2 SYGVQD (reference sequence). This CDR3 is built from 13 residues. Trimming took 10 bases from V and 4 from J, leaving 11 bases between them. CDR3 sequence: CATGLPGANVLTF. The CDR3, as DNA: TGCGCCACAGGGTTGCCCGGGGCCAACGTCCTGACTTTC.

For this clonotype: Given a much more abundant clone one base away, this may be a read error. The chain carries TRBV6-1 and TRBJ1-5; no definite D call. The V end was cut by 4 bases, the J end by 7 bases, with 11 bases between. The CDR3 sequence is 13 residues long. Per the germline V gene, CDR1 is MNHNS and CDR2 is SASEGT. The CDR3: CASSAGSPQPQHF. CDR3 DNA: TGTGCCAGCAGTGCTGGCAGTCCCCAGCCCCAGCATTTT.

The chain employs TRBV2 and TRBJ1-5; D perhaps matches TRBD1 (6 bases). There are 13 residues in the CDR3. Germline V CDR1 and CDR2: SNHLY, FYNNEI. Trimming stripped 6 bases from V and 4 bases from J, with 10 bases between. The CDR3 DNA follows: TGTGCCAGCAGAGGACAGTCTAATCAGCCCCAGCATTTT. It is translated as CASRGQSNQPQHF.

This clonotype has at least ten counts. This rearrangement joins TRBV7-8 to TRBJ2-3; D ambiguous. CDR3 length: 16 amino acids. Germline CDR1 is SGHVS and CDR2 is FQNEAQ. V was clipped by 2 bases and J by 0 bases, with 12 bases between them. In DNA, the CDR3 is TGTGCCAGCAGCTTATTTGCGTTCCCTAGCACAGATACGCAGTATTTT. Protein sequence: CASSLFAFPSTDTQYF.

Ten or more counts support this clonotype. The gene calls are TRBV5-1 and TRBJ1-1; no definite D call. This CDR3 spans 16 amino acids. Per germline, CDR1 SGHRS and CDR2 YFSETQ. V dropped 4 bases and J dropped 1 base, with 17 bases sitting between them. CDR3: CASSPISGRGNTEAFF. DNA for the CDR3: TGCGCCAGCAGCCCTATTTCGGGCCGCGGGAACACTGAAGCTTTCTTT.

J is TRBJ2-7 and V is TRBV7-9; TRBD1 agrees at 9 bases. CDR3 length: 14 amino acids. V was clipped by 6 bases and J by 3 bases; unmatched bases: 6. The germline V gene encodes CDR1 SEHNR and CDR2 FQNEAQ (reference sequence). CDR3 amino acids: CASSSQGANYEQYF. CDR3 sequence (DNA): TGTGCCAGCAGTTCACAGGGGGCTAACTACGAGCAGTACTTC.

There are many counts of this clonotype. At one end, the junction sequence differs from germline, possibly due to a read error. The gene calls are TRBV20-1 and TRBJ2-1; 7 nucleotides agree with TRBD2. The CDR3 sequence is 12 residues long. The germline CDR1 and CDR2 sequences are DFQATT and SNEGSKA (reference sequence). The CDR3 DNA sequence: TGCAGTGCTAGAGGGTTAGCGGGTGCTCGGGTCTTC. Encoded protein: CSARGLAGARVF.

The table lists this clonotype with many counts. The chain uses TRBV28 and TRBJ2-2; D tentatively reads TRBD1 or TRBD2 (5 bases each). The CDR3 loop spans 17 amino acids. The germline V gene encodes CDR1 MDHEN and CDR2 SYDVKM. The V end lost 9 bases, the J end lost 0 bases, and 20 bases lay between the germline ends. The CDR3 DNA sequence: TGTGCCAGGACTACCGAGCAGGGTTATCCGAACACCGGGGAGCTGTTTTTT. This sequence encodes CARTTEQGYPNTGELFF.

The sample holds many counts of this clonotype. The chain is built from TRBV20-1 and TRBJ2-2; D is undetermined. Between the trimmed V and J ends, which lost 3 bases and 8 bases, there was a span of 7 bases. There are 11 residues in the CDR3. CDR1 DFQATT and CDR2 SNEGSKA come from the germline V gene (reference sequence). In nucleotides, the CDR3 is TGCAGTGCTAGGGTGGGGGGGGAGCTGTTTTTT. Its protein product is CSARVGGELFF.

This clonotype appeared many times. The rearrangement uses TRBV29-1 and TRBJ2-7; 7 positions agree with TRBD1. Germline V gives CDR1 SQVTM, CDR2 ANQGSEA. J gave up 2 bases and V 6 bases, and 7 bases lay outside the gene matches. The CDR3 length is 13 residues. CDR3 nucleotide sequence: TGCAGCGTGGTTCCGACAGGGACCTACGAGCAGTACTTC. The encoded protein is CSVVPTGTYEQYF.

This clonotype was seen many times. The rearrangement links TRBV14 to TRBJ2-5, with TRBD2 as a possible D gene (5 bases). Trimming pared 4 bases from V and 4 bases from J, leaving 13 bases between. The V gene's germline CDR1 is SGHDN and CDR2 FVKESK. The CDR3 runs to 14 residues. CDR3 residues: CASSLTRGGETQYF. As DNA, the CDR3 is TGTGCCAGCAGCCTCACCCGCGGAGGAGAGACCCAGTACTTC.

The chain links TRBV12-3 or TRBV12-4 to TRBJ2-3; TRBD1 agrees at 8 bases. The CDR3 has 17 amino acids. J gave up 4 bases and V 4 bases, and 13 bases lay outside the gene matches. CDR3 loop: CASSSPPGTGYADTQYF. CDR3 DNA sequence: TGTGCCAGCAGTTCTCCCCCCGGGACAGGATATGCAGATACGCAGTATTTT.

This clonotype has at least ten counts. This chain uses TRBV29-1 with TRBJ2-7; 7 positions agree with TRBD1. Germline trimming cut 4 bases from V and 3 bases from J; bases unmatched to any gene: 3. The germline V gene has CDR1 SQVTM and CDR2 ANQGSEA. The CDR3 loop spans 12 amino acids. CDR3 in amino acids: CSVGQGVYEQYF. The CDR3 DNA sequence: TGCAGCGTTGGACAGGGAGTCTACGAGCAGTACTTC.

This clonotype was picked up many times. V usage is TRBV30 and J usage is TRBJ2-7; 9 bases line up with TRBD1. From germline, CDR1 is GTSNPN and CDR2 SVGIG (reference sequence). This CDR3 has 14 amino acids. Unmatched junction bases numbered 6, after V lost 2 bases and J lost 4 bases. DNA for the CDR3: TGTGCCTGGAGTACCGGGACAGGGAGGTACGAGCAGTACTTC. Its translation: CAWSTGTGRYEQYF.

This clonotype was seen repeatedly, ten times or more. J is TRBJ2-5 and V is TRBV5-1; D unresolved. CDR3 length: 15 residues. Germline CDR1 and CDR2: SGHRS and YFSETQ. Trimming cost V 6 bases and J 1 base, with 16 bases left between them. The CDR3 protein is CASKRAGYLQETQYF. Here the CDR3 DNA reads TGCGCCAGCAAACGGGCTGGCTACCTCCAAGAGACCCAGTACTTC.

V gene TRBV3-1 combines with J gene TRBJ1-1; 9 positions agree with TRBD1. Germline V gene sequence: CDR1 LGHDT, CDR2 YNNKEL (reference sequence). V dropped 4 bases and J dropped 6; count of bases not matched to a gene: 6. The CDR3 has 14 residues. CDR3 in DNA: TGTGCCAGCAGCCCCGGGACAGGGCCCCCTGAAGCTTTCTTT. Encoded protein: CASSPGTGPPEAFF.

Notes on this clonotype: A much larger clone differs from this one at a single base, so this may be a read error. The genes are TRBV2 and TRBJ2-2, with D perhaps matching TRBD1 or TRBD2 (5 bases each). CDR3 length: 12 amino acids. The germline CDR1 and CDR2 sequences are SNHLY and FYNNEI. This CDR3 reads CASRTDTGELSF. The CDR3 DNA follows: TGTGCCAGCAGGACAGACACCGGGGAGCTGTCTTTT.

A note on this clonotype: Just one base apart from a much larger clone, this may be a read error. This rearrangement joins TRBV7-9 to TRBJ2-7, with 9 nucleotides matching TRBD1. The CDR3 consists of 14 residues. J gave up 9 bases and V 5 bases, and 11 bases lay outside the gene matches. The germline gives CDR1 SEHNR, CDR2 FQNEAQ (reference sequence). CDR3 DNA sequence: TGTGCCAGCAGCCCCTCGGGACAGGGATTCGGGCAGTACTTC. Translation gives CASSPSGQGFGQYF.